This record looks at one T cell receptor beta chain sequence and its context. The repertoire was sequenced with immunoSEQ multiplex PCR; TCRdb's copy has only in-frame clones and lacks some. The sample has some 21,000 clones; about four fifths are singletons. Germline values: CDR1 SGHDT, CDR2 YYEEEE. The length of the CDR3 is 14 residues. Trimming removed 4 bases from V and 6 bases from J; junction bases left unmatched: 7. The data were obtained in a study of sequential checkpoint blockade in melanoma. Across the whole study: Arm A got nivolumab then ipilimumab; arm B the reverse, 1:1. Each arm's sequence ended with maintenance nivolumab.

Documented treatment: randomized to nivolumab then ipilimumab (arm A) or the reverse (arm B). Patients had received no earlier DNA-damaging chemotherapy. Live CD3+CD8+ CD19− CD56− cells were sorted from PBMCs. This TCR derives from a human donor with melanoma. The starting material was CD8+ T cells sorted from blood (inferred from file names), obtained from a patient given nivolumab and ipilimumab in sequence. The chain links TRBV5-6 to TRBJ1-2, with TRBD1 matching over 9 bases. This chain's CDR3 is CASSLGQGMNGYTF. Written as DNA, the CDR3 is TGTGCCAGCAGCCTCGGACAGGGGATGAATGGCTACACCTTC. The complete variable domain, with remaining parts taken from reference TRBV5-6 and TRBJ1-2, reads DAGVTQSPTHLIKTRGQQVTLRCSPKSGHDTVSWYQQALGQGPQFIFQYYEEEERQRGNFPDRFSGHQFPNYSSELNVNALLLGDSALYLCASSLGQGMNGYTFGSGTRLTVV.